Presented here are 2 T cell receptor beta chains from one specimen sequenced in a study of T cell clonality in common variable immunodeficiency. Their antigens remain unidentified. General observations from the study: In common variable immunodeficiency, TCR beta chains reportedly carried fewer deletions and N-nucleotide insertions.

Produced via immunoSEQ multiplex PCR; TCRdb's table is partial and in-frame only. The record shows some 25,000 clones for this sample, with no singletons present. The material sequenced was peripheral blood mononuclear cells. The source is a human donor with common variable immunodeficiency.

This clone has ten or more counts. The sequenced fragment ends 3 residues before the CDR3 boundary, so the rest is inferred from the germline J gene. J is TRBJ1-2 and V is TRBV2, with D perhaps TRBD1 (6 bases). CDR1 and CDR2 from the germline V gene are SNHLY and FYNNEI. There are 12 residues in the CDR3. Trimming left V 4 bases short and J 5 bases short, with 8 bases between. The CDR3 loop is CASSGTVYGYTF. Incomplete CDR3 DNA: TGTGCCAGCAGTGGGACAGTTTATGGC.

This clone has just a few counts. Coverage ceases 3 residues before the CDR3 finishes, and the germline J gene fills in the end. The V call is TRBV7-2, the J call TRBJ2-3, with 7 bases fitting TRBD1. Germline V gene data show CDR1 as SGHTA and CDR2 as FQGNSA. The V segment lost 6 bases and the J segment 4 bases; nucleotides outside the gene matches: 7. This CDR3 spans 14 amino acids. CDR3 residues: CASRLKQGADTQYF. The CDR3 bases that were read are TGTGCCAGCAGATTAAAGCAGGGGGCAGATACG.